The clone carrying this T cell receptor (beta chain) was detected many times. Its antigen is not identified. TCRdb itself ran the reads through MiXCR, one entry per CDR3 protein. Of roughly 150,000 distinct CDR3 sequences listed, about a quarter were seen once; the top ten hold about a tenth. The data stem from a study of T cell repertoires in cytomegalovirus infection. Overall study: CMV infection plus the matching HLA type was flagged by public TCR beta signatures. Notes on the study in general: HLA-C-restricted, CMV-specific TCR beta clonotypes were dominant ex vivo. People with CMV and the relevant HLA were identified by cumulative public TCR beta family frequency.

Trimming pared 1 base from V and 4 bases from J, leaving 8 bases between. The CDR3 spans 14 residues. Germline CDR1 is SGHTA and CDR2 is FQGTGA. The source is a human donor in good health (CMV status not recorded). Some clones in this sample may be carry-over from other donors' samples. The material sequenced was PBMCs. This chain connects TRBV7-3 to TRBJ2-1; no firm D call. This chain's CDR3 is CASSLNGPYNEQFF. Here the CDR3 DNA reads TGTGCCAGCAGCTTAAACGGACCGTACAATGAGCAGTTCTTC.